This T cell receptor (beta chain) was sequenced for a study of shared clonotypes between healthy human individuals. Using immunoSEQ multiplex PCR, the repertoire was profiled, and TCRdb retains in-frame clones only, with some absent. The data hold roughly 1 million clones, with approximately 78% observed a single time. The CDR3 length is 13 residues. V lost 0 bases to trimming and J lost 3 bases, with 5 bases between them. The germline gives CDR1 SEHNR, CDR2 FQNEAQ (reference sequence). Each sample came from a Caucasian adult donor living in Nashville, Tennessee. As for this clone: Other DNA sequences in the same sample also yield this CDR3.

Sequences were obtained from memory CD4+ T cells from PBMCs. Sample subset: CD45RA-negative fraction. The chain carries TRBV7-9 and TRBJ1-1; D gene uncertain. The sequence derives from a man aged 18 to 35 in good health. Some clones in this sample may be carry-over from other donors' samples. CDR3 in DNA: TGTGCCAGCAGCTTAGCTGGGGACACTGAAGCTTTCTTT. Protein sequence: CASSLAGDTEAFF.